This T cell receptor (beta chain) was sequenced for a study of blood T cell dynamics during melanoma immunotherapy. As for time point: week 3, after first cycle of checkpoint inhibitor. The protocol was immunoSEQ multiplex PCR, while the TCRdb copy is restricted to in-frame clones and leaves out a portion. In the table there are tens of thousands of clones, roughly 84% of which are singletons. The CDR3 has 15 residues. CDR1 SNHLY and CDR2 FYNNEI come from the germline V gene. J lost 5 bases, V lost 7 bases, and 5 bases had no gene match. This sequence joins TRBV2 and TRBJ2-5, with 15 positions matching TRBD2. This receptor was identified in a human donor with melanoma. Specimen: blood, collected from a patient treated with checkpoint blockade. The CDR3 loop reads CASTGTSGGFETQYF. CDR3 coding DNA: TGTGCCAGCACTGGGACTAGCGGGGGGTTTGAGACCCAGTACTTC.